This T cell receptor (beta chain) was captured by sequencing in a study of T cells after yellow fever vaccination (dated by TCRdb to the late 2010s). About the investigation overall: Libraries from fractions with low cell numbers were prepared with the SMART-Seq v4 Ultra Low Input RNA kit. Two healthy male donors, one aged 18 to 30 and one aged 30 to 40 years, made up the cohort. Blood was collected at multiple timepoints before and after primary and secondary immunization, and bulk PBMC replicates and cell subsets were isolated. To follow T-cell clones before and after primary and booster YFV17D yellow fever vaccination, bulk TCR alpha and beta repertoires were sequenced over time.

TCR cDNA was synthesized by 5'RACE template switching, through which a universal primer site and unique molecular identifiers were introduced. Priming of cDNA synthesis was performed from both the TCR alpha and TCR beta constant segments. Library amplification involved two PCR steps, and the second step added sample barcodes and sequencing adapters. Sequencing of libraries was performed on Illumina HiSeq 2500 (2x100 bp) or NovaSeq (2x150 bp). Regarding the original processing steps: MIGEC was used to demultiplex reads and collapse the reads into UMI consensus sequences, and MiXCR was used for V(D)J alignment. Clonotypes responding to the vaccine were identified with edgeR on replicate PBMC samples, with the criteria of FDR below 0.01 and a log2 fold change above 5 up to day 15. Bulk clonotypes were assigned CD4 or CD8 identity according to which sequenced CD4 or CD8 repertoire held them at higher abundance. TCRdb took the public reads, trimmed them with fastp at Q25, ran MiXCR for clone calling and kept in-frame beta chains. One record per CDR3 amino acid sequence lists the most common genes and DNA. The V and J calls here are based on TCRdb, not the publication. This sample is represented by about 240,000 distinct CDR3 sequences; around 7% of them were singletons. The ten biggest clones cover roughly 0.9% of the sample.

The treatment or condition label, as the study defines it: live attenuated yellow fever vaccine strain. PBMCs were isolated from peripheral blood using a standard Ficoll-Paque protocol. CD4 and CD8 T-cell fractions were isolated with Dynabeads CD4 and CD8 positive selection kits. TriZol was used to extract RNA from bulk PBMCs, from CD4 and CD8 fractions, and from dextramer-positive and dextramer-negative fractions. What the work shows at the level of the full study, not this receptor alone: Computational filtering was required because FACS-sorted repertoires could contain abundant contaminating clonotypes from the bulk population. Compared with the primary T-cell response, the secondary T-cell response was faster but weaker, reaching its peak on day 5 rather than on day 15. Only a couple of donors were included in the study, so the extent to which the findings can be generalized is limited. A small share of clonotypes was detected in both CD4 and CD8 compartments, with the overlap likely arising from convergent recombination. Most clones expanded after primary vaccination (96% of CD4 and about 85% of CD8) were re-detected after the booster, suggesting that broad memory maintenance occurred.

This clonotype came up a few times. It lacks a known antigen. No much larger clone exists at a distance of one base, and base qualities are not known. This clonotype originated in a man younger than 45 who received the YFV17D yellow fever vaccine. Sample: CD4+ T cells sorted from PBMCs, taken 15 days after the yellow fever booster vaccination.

The DNA sequence reads TGTGCCAGCTCAGAACGACAGGGGGAGAGCGAGCAGTACTTC. This is translated as CASSERQGESEQYF. The V and J segments used are TRBV18 and TRBJ2-7; 9 central bases correspond to TRBD1. Its CDR3 holds 14 amino acids, cysteine through phenylalanine. Kept here is only the CDR3 DNA, which spans 42 bases and is read in frame from base 1. CDR1 and CDR2, per the germline V gene, are KGHSH and LQKENI. The germline V end is reduced by 5 bases and the J end by 6 bases; junction bases left unmatched: 8.